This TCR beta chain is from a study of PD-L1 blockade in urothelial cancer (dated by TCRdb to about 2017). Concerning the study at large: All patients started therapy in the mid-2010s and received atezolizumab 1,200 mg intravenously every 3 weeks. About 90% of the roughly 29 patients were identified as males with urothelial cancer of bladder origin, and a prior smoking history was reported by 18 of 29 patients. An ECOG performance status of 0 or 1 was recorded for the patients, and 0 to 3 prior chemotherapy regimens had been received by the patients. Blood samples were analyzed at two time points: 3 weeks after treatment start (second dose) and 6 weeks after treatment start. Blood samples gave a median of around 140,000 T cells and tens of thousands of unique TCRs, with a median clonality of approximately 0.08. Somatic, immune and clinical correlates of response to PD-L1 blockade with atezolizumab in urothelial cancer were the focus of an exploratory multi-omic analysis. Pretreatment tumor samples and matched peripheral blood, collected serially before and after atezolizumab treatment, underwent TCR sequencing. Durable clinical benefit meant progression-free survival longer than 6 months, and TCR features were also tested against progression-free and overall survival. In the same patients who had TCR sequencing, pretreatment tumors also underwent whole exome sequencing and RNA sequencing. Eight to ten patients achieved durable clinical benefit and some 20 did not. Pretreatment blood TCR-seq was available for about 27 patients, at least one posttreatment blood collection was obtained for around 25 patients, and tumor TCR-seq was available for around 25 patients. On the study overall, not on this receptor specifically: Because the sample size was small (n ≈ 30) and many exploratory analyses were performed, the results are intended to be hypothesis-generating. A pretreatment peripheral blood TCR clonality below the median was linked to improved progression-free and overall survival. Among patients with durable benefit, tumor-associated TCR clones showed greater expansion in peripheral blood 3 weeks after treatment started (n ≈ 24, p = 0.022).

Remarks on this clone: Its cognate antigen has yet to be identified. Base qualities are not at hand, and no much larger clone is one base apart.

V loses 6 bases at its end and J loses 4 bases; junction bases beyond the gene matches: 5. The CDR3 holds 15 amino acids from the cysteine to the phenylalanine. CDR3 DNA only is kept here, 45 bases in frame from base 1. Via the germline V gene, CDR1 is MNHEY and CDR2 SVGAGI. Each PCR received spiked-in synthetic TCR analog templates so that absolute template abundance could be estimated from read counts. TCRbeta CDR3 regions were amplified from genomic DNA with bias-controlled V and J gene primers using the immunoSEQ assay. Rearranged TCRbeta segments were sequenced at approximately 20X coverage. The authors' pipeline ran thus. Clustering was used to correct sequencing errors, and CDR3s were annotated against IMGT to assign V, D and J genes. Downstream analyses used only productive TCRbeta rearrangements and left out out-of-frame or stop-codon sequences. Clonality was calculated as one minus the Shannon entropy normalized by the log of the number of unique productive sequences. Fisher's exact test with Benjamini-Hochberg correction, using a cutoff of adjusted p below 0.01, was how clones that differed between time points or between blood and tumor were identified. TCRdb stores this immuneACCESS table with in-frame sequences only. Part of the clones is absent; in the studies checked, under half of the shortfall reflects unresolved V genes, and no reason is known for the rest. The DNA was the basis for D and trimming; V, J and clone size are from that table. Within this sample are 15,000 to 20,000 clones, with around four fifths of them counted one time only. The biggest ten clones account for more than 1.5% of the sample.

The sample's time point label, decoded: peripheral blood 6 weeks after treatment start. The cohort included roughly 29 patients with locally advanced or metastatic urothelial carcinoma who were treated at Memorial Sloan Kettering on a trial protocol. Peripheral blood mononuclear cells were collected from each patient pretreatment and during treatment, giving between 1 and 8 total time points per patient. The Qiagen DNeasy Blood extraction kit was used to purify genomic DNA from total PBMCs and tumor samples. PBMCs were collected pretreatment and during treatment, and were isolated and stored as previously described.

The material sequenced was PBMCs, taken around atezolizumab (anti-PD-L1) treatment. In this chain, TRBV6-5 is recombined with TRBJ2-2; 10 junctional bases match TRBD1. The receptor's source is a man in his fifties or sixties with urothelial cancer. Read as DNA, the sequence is TGTGCCAGCAGCCGGGACAGGGGTGGCACCGGGGAGCTGTTTTTT. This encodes CASSRDRGGTGELFF.